This T cell receptor (beta chain) was recovered during a study of T cell clusters in autoimmune cytopenias. About the research overall: A median of about 49,000 TRB reads per sample yielded a median approximately 2,500 distinct clonotypes.

The study's findings and limits: Compared with active autoimmune hepatitis patients, healthy donors showed about 2.7-fold more exclusive TRB clusters.

TRB was amplified from around 0.25 ug of peripheral blood genomic DNA per sample. One tube held mixed TRB-A and TRB-B primer pools for touch-down PCR. TCRdb reprocessed the multiplex PCR reads and keeps a single row for each CDR3 protein, giving no DNA. The listing contains a few thousand distinct CDR3 sequences. Germline V gives CDR1 SEHNR, CDR2 FQNEAQ (reference sequence). The CDR3 runs to 15 residues. For this clonotype: Its target is unknown.

This TCR was recovered from a human donor with an autoimmune cytopenia or autoimmune hepatitis (not recorded which). The chain has TRBV7-9 and TRBJ1-5; the TCRdb call, TRBD1, lacks DNA for checking. Sequencing was carried out using peripheral blood. The CDR3 here is CASSRGSNSNQPQHF.